The clone carrying this T cell receptor beta chain occurred many times. No antigen is known for it. With the read ending 3 residues before the CDR3 end, the germline J gene is used to fill in that end. The source of the sample is a study of T cell clonality in common variable immunodeficiency. Overall study findings and caveats: Reportedly, TCR beta sequences from common variable immunodeficiency showed fewer deletions and N-nucleotide insertions. CVID subjects shared fewer TCRbeta clones than healthy controls did.

The CDR3 has 12 residues. In germline, CDR1 is SEHNR, CDR2 FQNEAQ (reference sequence). V was pared by 1 base and J by 6 bases, with 3 bases between. Libraries were prepared by immunoSEQ multiplex PCR; TCRdb keeps only in-frame clonotypes and omits some of them. Recorded here are more than 35,000 clones, none singletons. The sequenced material came from peripheral blood mononuclear cells. The chain recombines TRBV7-9 with TRBJ2-2; D is undetermined. The sequence came from a person aged 18 to 70 in good health. Incomplete CDR3 DNA: TGTGCCAGCAGCTTAGAGGCCGGGGAG. Its translation is CASSLEAGE. The CDR3 as a whole reads CASSLEAGELFF.